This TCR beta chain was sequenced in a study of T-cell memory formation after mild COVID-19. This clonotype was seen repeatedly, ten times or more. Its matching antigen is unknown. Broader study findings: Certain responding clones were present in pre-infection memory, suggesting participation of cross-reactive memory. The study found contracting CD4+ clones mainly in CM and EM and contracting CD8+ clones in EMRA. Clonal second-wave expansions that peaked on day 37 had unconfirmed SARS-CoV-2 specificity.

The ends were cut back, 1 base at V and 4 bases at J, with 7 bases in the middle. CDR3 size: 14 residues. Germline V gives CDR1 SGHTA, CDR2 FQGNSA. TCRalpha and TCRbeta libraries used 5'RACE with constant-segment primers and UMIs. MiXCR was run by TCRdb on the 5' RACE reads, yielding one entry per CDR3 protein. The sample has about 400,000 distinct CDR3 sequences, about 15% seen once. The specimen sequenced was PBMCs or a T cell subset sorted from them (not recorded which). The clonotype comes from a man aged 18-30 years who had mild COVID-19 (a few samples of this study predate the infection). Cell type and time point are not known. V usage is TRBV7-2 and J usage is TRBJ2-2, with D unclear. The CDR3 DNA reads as TGTGCCAGCAGCTTAGTGCAGGCCACCGGGGAGCTGTTTTTT. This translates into CASSLVQATGELFF.